The rows below give T cell receptor beta chains drawn from one sample of a study of shared clonotypes between healthy human individuals. Using immunoSEQ multiplex PCR, the repertoire was profiled, and TCRdb retains in-frame clones only, with some absent. The sample lists hundreds of thousands of clones; about 96% were seen once. The specimen sequenced was naive CD8+ T cells sorted from blood. These receptors came from a woman aged 25 to 39 in good health. The CDR3 runs from the conserved cysteine through the conserved F or W. The D gene is left open where the match is weak. Size is stated for part of the rows, as once, few or many counts, or as a class when the clone is expanded.

clone size: once
D gene: TRBD2
V gene: TRBV28
J gene: TRBJ2-7
CDR3 DNA: TGTGCCAGCAGTTTGGCGGGAGGGCCCCACGAGCAGTACTTC
CDR3 protein: CASSLAGGPHEQYF

clone size: -
D gene: -
V gene: TRBV21-1
J gene: TRBJ2-7
CDR3 DNA: TGTGCCAGCAGCCCCTGGGGGACTAGCTACGAGCAGTACTTC
CDR3 protein: CASSPWGTSYEQYF

clone size: -
D gene: -
V gene: TRBV10-3
J gene: TRBJ1-1
CDR3 DNA: TGTGCCATCAGTGAGTCAGCCCCAGGGTATGGGACTGAAGCTTTCTTT
CDR3 protein: CAISESAPGYGTEAFF

clone size: -
D gene: TRBD2
V gene: TRBV27
J gene: TRBJ2-7
CDR3 DNA: TGTGCCAGCAAGTCTAGCGGGAGGTACGAGCAGTACTTC
CDR3 protein: CASKSSGRYEQYF

clone size: -
D gene: TRBD1
V gene: TRBV7-9
J gene: TRBJ1-1
CDR3 DNA: TGTGCCAGCAGCTTAGCCGGGACAGTGAACACTGAAGCTTTCTTT
CDR3 protein: CASSLAGTVNTEAFF

clone size: -
D gene: TRBD2
V gene: TRBV7-9
J gene: TRBJ2-3
CDR3 DNA: TGTGCCAGCAGCAACTCGGGGGGAGGGAGCACAGATACGCAGTATTTT
CDR3 protein: CASSNSGGGSTDTQYF

clone size: -
D gene: -
V gene: TRBV5-6
J gene: TRBJ2-3
CDR3 DNA: TGTGCCAGCAGCTCCACCGGCTTAGATACGCAGTATTTT
CDR3 protein: CASSSTGLDTQYF

clone size: -
D gene: -
V gene: TRBV4-1
J gene: TRBJ2-2
CDR3 DNA: TGCGCCAGCAGCCCCCACCGGGACGGGGGTACCGGGGAGCTGTTTTTT
CDR3 protein: CASSPHRDGGTGELFF

clone size: -
D gene: -
V gene: TRBV21-1
J gene: TRBJ1-5
CDR3 DNA: TGTGCCAGCAGCCCTAGTCAGGGGCCGTATAGCAATCAGCCCCAGCATTTT
CDR3 protein: CASSPSQGPYSNQPQHF

clone size: -
D gene: -
V gene: TRBV29-1
J gene: TRBJ2-2
CDR3 DNA: TGCAGCGTGAAGGACAGGAACACCGGGGAGCTGTTTTTT
CDR3 protein: CSVKDRNTGELFF

clone size: few
D gene: -
V gene: TRBV19
J gene: TRBJ1-5
CDR3 DNA: TGTGCCAGTAGTGAGGGCCGGGCATTGGGCAATCAGCCCCAGCATTTT
CDR3 protein: CASSEGRALGNQPQHF

clone size: -
D gene: -
V gene: TRBV9
J gene: TRBJ2-7
CDR3 DNA: TGTGCCAGCAGCGTAGGGGTTAGCCGAGCCTACGAGCAGTACTTC
CDR3 protein: CASSVGVSRAYEQYF

clone size: -
D gene: TRBD1
V gene: TRBV27
J gene: TRBJ2-7
CDR3 DNA: TGTGCCAGCAGTTTAAGACAGGGTGGGTCGGGCTACGAGCAGTACTTC
CDR3 protein: CASSLRQGGSGYEQYF

clone size: -
D gene: -
V gene: TRBV10-1
J gene: TRBJ2-1
CDR3 DNA: TGCGCCAGCAGTGATGGGCGTGAGCAGTTCTTC
CDR3 protein: CASSDGREQFF

clone size: -
D gene: TRBD2
V gene: TRBV7-2
J gene: TRBJ2-3
CDR3 DNA: TGTGCCAGCAGGTCCGGGACTACTAGCACAGATACGCAGTATTTT
CDR3 protein: CASRSGTTSTDTQYF

clone size: -
D gene: -
V gene: TRBV12-2
J gene: TRBJ2-7
CDR3 DNA: TGTGCAAGTCGCCCCAGGACTAGCGGTTCCTACGAGCAGTACTTC
CDR3 protein: CASRPRTSGSYEQYF

clone size: once
D gene: TRBD1
V gene: TRBV5-5
J gene: TRBJ1-4
CDR3 DNA: TGTGCCAGCACCACCGGACAGGTTGTTAATGAAAAACTGTTTTTT
CDR3 protein: CASTTGQVVNEKLFF

clone size: -
D gene: TRBD2
V gene: TRBV7-9
J gene: TRBJ2-6
CDR3 DNA: TGTGCCAGCAGCTTCGGGGGGGCGCCTTCTGGGGCCAACGTCCTGACTTTC
CDR3 protein: CASSFGGAPSGANVLTF

clone size: -
D gene: TRBD2
V gene: TRBV19
J gene: TRBJ2-7
CDR3 DNA: TGTGCCACCTCTTCTCGGCTAGCGGGCGGGACCTACGAGCAGTACTTC
CDR3 protein: CATSSRLAGGTYEQYF

clone size: -
D gene: -
V gene: TRBV27
J gene: TRBJ2-5
CDR3 DNA: TGTGCCAGCAGTTTGTCCGGAGTAGACCGACAAGAGACCCAGTACTTC
CDR3 protein: CASSLSGVDRQETQYF

clone size: -
D gene: TRBD2
V gene: TRBV27
J gene: TRBJ2-2
CDR3 DNA: TGTGCCAGCAGCGAGGGACTAGCGGGAGGGCCTGTTCTTACCGGGGAGCTGTTTTTT
CDR3 protein: CASSEGLAGGPVLTGELFF

clone size: -
D gene: TRBD2
V gene: TRBV6-5
J gene: TRBJ2-2
CDR3 DNA: TGTGCCAGCAGTTACTCGGCGGGAGGTACCACCGGGGAGCTGTTTTTT
CDR3 protein: CASSYSAGGTTGELFF

clone size: -
D gene: TRBD1
V gene: TRBV15
J gene: TRBJ2-4
CDR3 DNA: TGTGCCACCAGCAGAGATAGGGACAGGTACCCTCTAGCCAAAAACATTCAGTACTTC
CDR3 protein: CATSRDRDRYPLAKNIQYF

clone size: -
D gene: -
V gene: TRBV9
J gene: TRBJ2-6
CDR3 DNA: TGTGCCAGCAGCATCCGGGACTCACTCTCTGGGGCCAACGTCCTGACTTTC
CDR3 protein: CASSIRDSLSGANVLTF

clone size: -
D gene: -
V gene: TRBV27
J gene: TRBJ2-5
CDR3 DNA: TGTGCCAGCAGTTTATCGAGCAGGGAAGAGACCCAGTACTTC
CDR3 protein: CASSLSSREETQYF

clone size: -
D gene: -
V gene: TRBV10-2
J gene: TRBJ1-2
CDR3 DNA: TGCGCCAGCAGCGCGTCAATCAAAAAGACAGACGGCTACACCTTC
CDR3 protein: CASSASIKKTDGYTF

clone size: -
D gene: TRBD1
V gene: TRBV7-8
J gene: TRBJ2-4
CDR3 DNA: TGTGCCAGCAGCCCCCAGGGGGCCCGAGCCAAAAACATTCAGTACTTC
CDR3 protein: CASSPQGARAKNIQYF

clone size: -
D gene: TRBD1
V gene: TRBV2
J gene: TRBJ2-7
CDR3 DNA: TGTGCCAGCAGGCCGGGACAGGGAATCTACGAGCAGTACTTC
CDR3 protein: CASRPGQGIYEQYF

clone size: -
D gene: -
V gene: TRBV5-6
J gene: TRBJ2-5
CDR3 DNA: TGTGCCAGCAGCTTGGCGGTACAGACCCAGTACTTC
CDR3 protein: CASSLAVQTQYF

clone size: -
D gene: TRBD2
V gene: TRBV4-1
J gene: TRBJ2-3
CDR3 DNA: TGCGCCAGCAGCCAAGAGCACCTAGCGGGTGTCACAGATACGCAGTATTTT
CDR3 protein: CASSQEHLAGVTDTQYF

clone size: -
D gene: -
V gene: TRBV28
J gene: TRBJ1-2
CDR3 DNA: TGTGCCAGCAGTTTACTCATGGGGTATGGCTACACCTTC
CDR3 protein: CASSLLMGYGYTF

clone size: -
D gene: TRBD2
V gene: TRBV28
J gene: TRBJ2-7
CDR3 DNA: TGTGCCAGCAGCCCGATCGGACTAGCGGATGAGCAGTACTTC
CDR3 protein: CASSPIGLADEQYF

clone size: -
D gene: -
V gene: TRBV11-2
J gene: TRBJ2-3
CDR3 DNA: TGTGCCAGCAGCAGGACAGCAAAAAGCACAGATACGCAGTATTTT
CDR3 protein: CASSRTAKSTDTQYF

clone size: -
D gene: -
V gene: TRBV13
J gene: TRBJ2-7
CDR3 DNA: TGTGCCAGCAGCTTAGAACCCGGGTACGAGCAGTACTTC
CDR3 protein: CASSLEPGYEQYF

clone size: -
D gene: -
V gene: TRBV15
J gene: TRBJ2-7
CDR3 DNA: TGTGCCACCAGCAGAGATTATGCGATATATTCGATCTACGAGCAATACTTC
CDR3 protein: CATSRDYAIYSIYEQYF

clone size: -
D gene: TRBD1
V gene: TRBV30
J gene: TRBJ1-2
CDR3 DNA: TGTGCCACAGACGGGGGACAGGCGACTGCTTATGGCTACACCTTC
CDR3 protein: CATDGGQATAYGYTF

clone size: -
D gene: -
V gene: TRBV19
J gene: TRBJ1-1
CDR3 DNA: TGTGCCAGTAGACTTGGCGGGGGCACTGAAGCTTTCTTT
CDR3 protein: CASRLGGGTEAFF

clone size: once
D gene: -
V gene: TRBV10-1
J gene: TRBJ2-2
CDR3 DNA: TGCGCCAGCAGTGAGTCTCCGGGCAGCACCGGGGAGCTGTTTTTT
CDR3 protein: CASSESPGSTGELFF

clone size: -
D gene: -
V gene: TRBV13
J gene: TRBJ1-2
CDR3 DNA: TGTGTCAGCAGCTTGAGAGGAAACTATGGCTACACCTTC
CDR3 protein: CVSSLRGNYGYTF

clone size: -
D gene: -
V gene: TRBV4-2
J gene: TRBJ2-7
CDR3 DNA: TGTGCCAGCAGCCAAGCAACAGGGACTGGAACCTACGAGCAGTACTTC
CDR3 protein: CASSQATGTGTYEQYF

clone size: -
D gene: -
V gene: TRBV13
J gene: TRBJ2-5
CDR3 DNA: TGTGCCAGCACCGACAGTCTAAAAGAGACCCAGTACTTC
CDR3 protein: CASTDSLKETQYF

clone size: -
D gene: -
V gene: TRBV7-2
J gene: TRBJ1-2
CDR3 DNA: TGTGCCAGCAGCCCCTCGGCAGCGTTATTGACTTTAGCTAACTATGGCTACACCTTC
CDR3 protein: CASSPSAALLTLANYGYTF

clone size: -
D gene: -
V gene: TRBV4-2
J gene: TRBJ2-7
CDR3 DNA: TGTGCCAGCAGCCAAGAAGGGGCAGTGTCCTACGAGCAGTACTTC
CDR3 protein: CASSQEGAVSYEQYF

clone size: -
D gene: -
V gene: TRBV6-5
J gene: TRBJ1-4
CDR3 DNA: TGTGCCAGCAGTTACTCGACGGGGGAAACTAATGAAAAACTGTTTTTT
CDR3 protein: CASSYSTGETNEKLFF

clone size: -
D gene: -
V gene: TRBV12-1
J gene: TRBJ2-1
CDR3 DNA: TGTGCCAGCAGCGACGGGCATAGCGCCTACCACTTATACAATGAGCAGTTCTTC
CDR3 protein: CASSDGHSAYHLYNEQFF

clone size: -
D gene: -
V gene: TRBV5-6
J gene: TRBJ2-7
CDR3 DNA: TGTGCCAGCAGCAGACTAAATTACGAGCAGTACTTC
CDR3 protein: CASSRLNYEQYF

clone size: once
D gene: TRBD1
V gene: TRBV15
J gene: TRBJ1-5
CDR3 DNA: TGTGCCACCAGCAGAGATTTGGCAGGGGGCCAGCCCCAGCATTTT
CDR3 protein: CATSRDLAGGQPQHF

clone size: once
D gene: -
V gene: TRBV28
J gene: TRBJ2-1
CDR3 DNA: TGTGCCAGACGCGGGACTGGGGAAGACAATGAGCAGTTCTTC
CDR3 protein: CARRGTGEDNEQFF

clone size: -
D gene: -
V gene: TRBV5-1
J gene: TRBJ1-2
CDR3 DNA: TGCGCCAGCAGCTGGTTGGGCAGTGGCTACACCTTC
CDR3 protein: CASSWLGSGYTF

clone size: -
D gene: TRBD2
V gene: TRBV7-8
J gene: TRBJ2-7
CDR3 DNA: TGTGCCAGCAGCGCAGGAATGGTAGCGGGAGTGTCCCCCTACGAGCAGTACTTC
CDR3 protein: CASSAGMVAGVSPYEQYF

clone size: -
D gene: -
V gene: TRBV10-3
J gene: TRBJ2-2
CDR3 DNA: TGTGCCACCTCAGACGGGACTTCGAACACCGGGGAGCTGTTTTTT
CDR3 protein: CATSDGTSNTGELFF

clone size: -
D gene: -
V gene: TRBV7-6
J gene: TRBJ2-2
CDR3 DNA: TGTGCCAGCAGCTCACCACCGGACGCTTTGAACACCGGGGAGCTGTTTTTT
CDR3 protein: CASSSPPDALNTGELFF

clone size: -
D gene: TRBD2
V gene: TRBV4-1
J gene: TRBJ2-5
CDR3 DNA: TGCGCCAGCAGCCAACCACTAGCGGGGAACCAAGAGACCCAGTACTTC
CDR3 protein: CASSQPLAGNQETQYF

clone size: -
D gene: -
V gene: TRBV7-7
J gene: TRBJ2-7
CDR3 DNA: TGTGCCAGCAGCCCCGGCCCCGGCTACGAGCAGTACTTC
CDR3 protein: CASSPGPGYEQYF

clone size: -
D gene: TRBD1
V gene: TRBV5-1
J gene: TRBJ2-2
CDR3 DNA: TGCGCCAGCAGCCCAGGACAGGGGGATACTGGGGAGCTGTTTTTT
CDR3 protein: CASSPGQGDTGELFF